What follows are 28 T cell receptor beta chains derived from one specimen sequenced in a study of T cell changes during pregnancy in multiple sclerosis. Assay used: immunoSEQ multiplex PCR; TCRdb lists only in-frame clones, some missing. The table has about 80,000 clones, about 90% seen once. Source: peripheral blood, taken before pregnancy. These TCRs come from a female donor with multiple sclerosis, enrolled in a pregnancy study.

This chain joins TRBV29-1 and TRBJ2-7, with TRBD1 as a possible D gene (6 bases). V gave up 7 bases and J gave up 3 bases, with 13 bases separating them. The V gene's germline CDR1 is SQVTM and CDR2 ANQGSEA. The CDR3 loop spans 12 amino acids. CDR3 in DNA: TGCAGCGCAGCGAAACAGGGCTACGAGCAGTACTTC. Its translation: CSAAKQGYEQYF.

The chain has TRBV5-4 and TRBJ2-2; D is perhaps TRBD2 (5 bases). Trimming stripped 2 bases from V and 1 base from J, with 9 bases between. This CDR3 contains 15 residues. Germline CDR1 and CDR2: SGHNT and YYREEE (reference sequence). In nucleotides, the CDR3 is TGTGCCAGCAGCTTAGGGAGCTTGAACACCGGGGAGCTGTTTTTT. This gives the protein CASSLGSLNTGELFF.

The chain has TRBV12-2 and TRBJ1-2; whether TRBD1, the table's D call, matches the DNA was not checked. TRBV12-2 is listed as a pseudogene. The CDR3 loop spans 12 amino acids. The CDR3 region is CASRPKGYGYTF. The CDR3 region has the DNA TGTGCAAGTCGCCCGAAGGGGTATGGCTACACCTTC.

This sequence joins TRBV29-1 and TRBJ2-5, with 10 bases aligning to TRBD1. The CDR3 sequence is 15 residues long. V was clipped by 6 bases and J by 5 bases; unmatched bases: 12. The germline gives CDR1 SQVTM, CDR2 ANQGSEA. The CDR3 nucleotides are TGCAGCGTGGGTACCATGACAGGGGGCGGGGAGACCCAGTACTTC. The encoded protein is CSVGTMTGGGETQYF.

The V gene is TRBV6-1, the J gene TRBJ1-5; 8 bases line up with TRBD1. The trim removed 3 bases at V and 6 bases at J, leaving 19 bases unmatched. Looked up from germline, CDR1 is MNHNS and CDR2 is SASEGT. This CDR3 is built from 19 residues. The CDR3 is CASSDRQGASVVNTQPQHF. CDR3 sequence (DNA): TGTGCCAGCAGTGATAGGCAGGGGGCATCAGTGGTAAACACTCAGCCCCAGCATTTT.

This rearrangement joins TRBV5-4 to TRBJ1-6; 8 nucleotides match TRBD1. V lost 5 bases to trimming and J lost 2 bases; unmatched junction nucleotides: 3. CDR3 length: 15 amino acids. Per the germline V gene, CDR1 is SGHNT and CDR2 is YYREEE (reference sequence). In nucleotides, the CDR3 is TGTGCCAGCAGGACAGGGGACCCCTATAATTCACCCCTCCACTTT. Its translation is CASRTGDPYNSPLHF.

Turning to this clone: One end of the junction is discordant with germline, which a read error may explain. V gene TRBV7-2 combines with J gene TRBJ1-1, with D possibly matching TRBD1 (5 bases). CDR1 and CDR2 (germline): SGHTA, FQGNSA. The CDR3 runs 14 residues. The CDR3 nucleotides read TGTGCCAGCCGCTTCTACACAGGCCACACTGAAGCTTTCTTT. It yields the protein CASRFYTGHTEAFF.

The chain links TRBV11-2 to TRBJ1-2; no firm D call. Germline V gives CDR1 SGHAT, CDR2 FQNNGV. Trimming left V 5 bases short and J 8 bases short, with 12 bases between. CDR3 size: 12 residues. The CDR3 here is CASSLGESGYTF. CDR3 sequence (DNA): TGTGCCAGCAGCCTTGGGGAGTCCGGCTACACCTTC. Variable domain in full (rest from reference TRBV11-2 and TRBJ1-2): EAGVAQSPRYKIIEKRQSVAFWCNPISGHATLYWYQQILGQGPKLLIQFQNNGVVDDSQLPKDRFSAERLKGVDSTLKIQPAKLEDSAVYLCASSLGESGYTFGSGTRLTVV.

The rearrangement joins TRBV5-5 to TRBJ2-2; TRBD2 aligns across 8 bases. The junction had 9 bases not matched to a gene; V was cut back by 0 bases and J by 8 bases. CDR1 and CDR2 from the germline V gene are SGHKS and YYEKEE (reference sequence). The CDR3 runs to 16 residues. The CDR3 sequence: CASSLVAGGAAGELFF. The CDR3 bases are TGTGCCAGCAGCTTGGTGGCCGGGGGGGCGGCGGGGGAGCTGTTTTTT.

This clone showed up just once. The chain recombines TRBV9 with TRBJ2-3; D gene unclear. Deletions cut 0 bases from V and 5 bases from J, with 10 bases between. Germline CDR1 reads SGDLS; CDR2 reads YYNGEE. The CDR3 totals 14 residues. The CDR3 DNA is TGTGCCAGCAGCGTAGCCCCTGAGAGAGATACGCAGTATTTT. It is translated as CASSVAPERDTQYF.

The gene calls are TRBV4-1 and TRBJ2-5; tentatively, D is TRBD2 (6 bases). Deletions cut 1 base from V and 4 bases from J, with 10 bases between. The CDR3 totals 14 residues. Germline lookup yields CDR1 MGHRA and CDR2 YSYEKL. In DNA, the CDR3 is TGCGCCAGCAGCCAAGCGGGGGTTTCAGAGACCCAGTACTTC. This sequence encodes CASSQAGVSETQYF.

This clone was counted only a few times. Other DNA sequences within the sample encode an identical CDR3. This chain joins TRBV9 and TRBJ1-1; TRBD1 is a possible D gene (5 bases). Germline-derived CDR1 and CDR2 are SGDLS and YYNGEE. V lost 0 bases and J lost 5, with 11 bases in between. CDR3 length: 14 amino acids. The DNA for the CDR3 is TGTGCCAGCAGCGTAGACGGGGGAAATACTGAAGCTTTCTTT. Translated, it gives CASSVDGGNTEAFF.

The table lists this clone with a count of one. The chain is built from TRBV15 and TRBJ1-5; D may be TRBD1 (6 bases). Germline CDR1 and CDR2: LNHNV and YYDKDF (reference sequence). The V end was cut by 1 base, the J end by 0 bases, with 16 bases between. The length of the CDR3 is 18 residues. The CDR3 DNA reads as TGTGCCACCAGCAGAGGTCACACAGGGTCTTATAGCAATCAGCCCCAGCATTTT. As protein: CATSRGHTGSYSNQPQHF.

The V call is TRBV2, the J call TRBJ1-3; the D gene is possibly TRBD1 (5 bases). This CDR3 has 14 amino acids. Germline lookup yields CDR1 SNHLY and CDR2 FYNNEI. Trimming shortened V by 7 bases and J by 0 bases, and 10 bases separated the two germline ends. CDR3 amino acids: CASTGGVSGNTIYF. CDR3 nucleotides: TGTGCCAGCACGGGGGGAGTCTCTGGAAACACCATATATTTT. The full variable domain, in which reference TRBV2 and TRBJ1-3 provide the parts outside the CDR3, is EPEVTQTPSHQVTQMGQEVILRCVPISNHLYFYWYRQILGQKVEFLVSFYNNEISEKSEIFDDQFSVERPDGSNFTLKIRSTKLEDSAMYFCASTGGVSGNTIYFGEGSWLTVV.

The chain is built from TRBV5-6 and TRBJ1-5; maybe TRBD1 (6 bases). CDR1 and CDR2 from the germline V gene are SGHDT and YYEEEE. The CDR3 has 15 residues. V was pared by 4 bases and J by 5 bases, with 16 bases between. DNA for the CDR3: TGTGCCAGCAGCGTACAGGGTAATGGGGATCAGCCCCAGCATTTT. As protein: CASSVQGNGDQPQHF.

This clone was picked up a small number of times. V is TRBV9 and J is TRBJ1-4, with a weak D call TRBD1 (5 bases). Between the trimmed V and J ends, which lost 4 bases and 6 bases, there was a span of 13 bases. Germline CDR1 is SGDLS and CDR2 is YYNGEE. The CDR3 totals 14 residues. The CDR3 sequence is CASSFGTGDEKLFF. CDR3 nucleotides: TGTGCCAGCAGCTTCGGAACAGGAGATGAAAAACTGTTTTTT.

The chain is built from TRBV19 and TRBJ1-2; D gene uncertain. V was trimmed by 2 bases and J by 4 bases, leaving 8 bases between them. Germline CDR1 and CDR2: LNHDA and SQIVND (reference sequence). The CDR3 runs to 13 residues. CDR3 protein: CASSISTSYGYTF. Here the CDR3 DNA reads TGTGCCAGTAGTATAAGCACGAGCTATGGCTACACCTTC.

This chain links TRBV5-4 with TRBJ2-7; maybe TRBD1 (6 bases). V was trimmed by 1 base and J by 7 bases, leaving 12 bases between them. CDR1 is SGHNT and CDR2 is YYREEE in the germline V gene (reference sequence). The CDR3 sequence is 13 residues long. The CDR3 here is CASSLQGNREQYF. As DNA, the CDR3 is TGTGCCAGCAGCTTGCAGGGGAATAGAGAGCAGTACTTC.

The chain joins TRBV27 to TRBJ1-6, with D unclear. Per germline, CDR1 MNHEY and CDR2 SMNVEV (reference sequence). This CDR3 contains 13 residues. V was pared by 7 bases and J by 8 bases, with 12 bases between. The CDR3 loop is CASTPGADSPLHF. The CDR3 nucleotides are TGTGCCAGCACACCAGGAGCGGATTCACCCCTCCACTTT.

The chain's CDR3 is CASSYSYNSPLHF. DNA of the CDR3: TGTGCCAGCAGCTACTCCTATAATTCACCCCTCCACTTT. V gene TRBV27 combines with J gene TRBJ1-6, with no clear D. Deletions cut 6 bases from V and 0 bases from J, with 3 bases between. The V gene's germline CDR1 is MNHEY and CDR2 SMNVEV (reference sequence). CDR3 length: 13 residues.

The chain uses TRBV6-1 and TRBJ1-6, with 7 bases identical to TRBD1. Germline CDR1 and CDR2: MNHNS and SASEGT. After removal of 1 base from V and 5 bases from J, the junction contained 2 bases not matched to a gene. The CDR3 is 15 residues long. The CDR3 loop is CASSEVGQHNSPLHF. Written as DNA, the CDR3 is TGTGCCAGCAGTGAAGTGGGACAGCATAATTCACCCCTCCACTTT.

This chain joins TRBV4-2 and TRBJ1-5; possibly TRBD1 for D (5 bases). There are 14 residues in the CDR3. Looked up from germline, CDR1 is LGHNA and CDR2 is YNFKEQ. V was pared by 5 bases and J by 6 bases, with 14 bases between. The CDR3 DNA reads TGTGCCAGCAGCTCGGGGGGTGAAAGTCAGCCCCAGCATTTT. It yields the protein CASSSGGESQPQHF.

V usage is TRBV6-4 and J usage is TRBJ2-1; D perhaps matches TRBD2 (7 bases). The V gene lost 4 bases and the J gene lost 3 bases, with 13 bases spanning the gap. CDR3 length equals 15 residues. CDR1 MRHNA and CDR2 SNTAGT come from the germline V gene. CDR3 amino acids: CASSGRGGSYNEQFF. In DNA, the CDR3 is TGTGCCAGCAGTGGAAGGGGGGGGAGCTACAATGAGCAGTTCTTC.

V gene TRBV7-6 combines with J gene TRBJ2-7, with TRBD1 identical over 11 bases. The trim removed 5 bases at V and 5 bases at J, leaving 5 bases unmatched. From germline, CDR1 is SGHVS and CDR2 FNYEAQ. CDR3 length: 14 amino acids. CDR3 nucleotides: TGTGCCAGCAGCCCCAGGACAGGGGGCGACGAGCAGTACTTC. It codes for CASSPRTGGDEQYF. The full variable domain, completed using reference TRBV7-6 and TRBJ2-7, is GAGVSQSPRYKVTKRGQDVALRCDPISGHVSLYWYRQALGQGPEFLTYFNYEAQQDKSGLPNDRFSAERPEGSISTLTIQRTEQRDSAMYRCASSPRTGGDEQYFGPGTRLTVT.

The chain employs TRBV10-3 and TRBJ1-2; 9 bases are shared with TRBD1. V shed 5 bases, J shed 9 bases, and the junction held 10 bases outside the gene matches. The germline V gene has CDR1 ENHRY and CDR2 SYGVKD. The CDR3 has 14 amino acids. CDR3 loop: CAISPGRDRESYTF. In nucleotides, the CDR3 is TGTGCCATCAGTCCCGGAAGGGACAGGGAGAGCTACACCTTC.

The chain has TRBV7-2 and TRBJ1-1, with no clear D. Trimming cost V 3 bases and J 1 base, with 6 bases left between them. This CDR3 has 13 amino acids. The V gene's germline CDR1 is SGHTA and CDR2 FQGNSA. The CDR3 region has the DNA TGTGCCAGCAGCTTGCCGGGGAACACTGAAGCTTTCTTT. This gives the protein CASSLPGNTEAFF. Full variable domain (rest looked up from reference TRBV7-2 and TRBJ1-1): GAGVSQSPSNKVTEKGKDVELRCDPISGHTALYWYRQSLGQGLEFLIYFQGNSAPDKSGLPSDRFSAERTGGSVSTLTIQRTQQEDSAVYLCASSLPGNTEAFFGQGTRLTVV.

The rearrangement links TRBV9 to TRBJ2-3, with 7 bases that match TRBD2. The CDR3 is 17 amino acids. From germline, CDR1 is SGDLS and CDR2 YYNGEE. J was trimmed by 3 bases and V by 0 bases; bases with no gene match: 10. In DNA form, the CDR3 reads TGTGCCAGCAGCGTAGCTTACCCCGGACTAGTTACAGATACGCAGTATTTT. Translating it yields CASSVAYPGLVTDTQYF.

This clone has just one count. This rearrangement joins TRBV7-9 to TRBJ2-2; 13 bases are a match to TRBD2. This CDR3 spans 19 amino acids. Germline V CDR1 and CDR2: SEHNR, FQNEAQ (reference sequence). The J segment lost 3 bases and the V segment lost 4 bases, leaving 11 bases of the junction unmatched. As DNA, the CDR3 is TGTGCCAGCAGCTCCAGACTAGCGGGGGGCAATCCATACACCGGGGAGCTGTTTTTT. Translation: CASSSRLAGGNPYTGELFF.